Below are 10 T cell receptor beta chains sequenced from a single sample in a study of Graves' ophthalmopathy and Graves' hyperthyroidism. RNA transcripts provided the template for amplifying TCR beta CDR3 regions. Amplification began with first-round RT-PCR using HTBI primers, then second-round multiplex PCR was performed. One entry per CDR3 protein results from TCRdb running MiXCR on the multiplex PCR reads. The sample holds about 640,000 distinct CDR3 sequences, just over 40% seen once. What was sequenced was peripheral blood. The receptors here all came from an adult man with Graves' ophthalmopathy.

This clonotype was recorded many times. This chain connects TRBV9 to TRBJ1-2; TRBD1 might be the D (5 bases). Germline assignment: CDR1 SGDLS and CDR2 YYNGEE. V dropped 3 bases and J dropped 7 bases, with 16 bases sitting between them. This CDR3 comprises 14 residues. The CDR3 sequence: CASSGDAGRFGYTF. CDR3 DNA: TGTGCCAGCAGCGGGGACGCAGGGAGATTTGGCTACACCTTC.

The DNA for the CDR3 is TGCAGTGCTATGGAGGGAAGTGCTTTCTTT. This sequence encodes CSAMEGSAFF. The V and J genes are TRBV20-1 and TRBJ1-1; D uncertain. Germline-derived CDR1 and CDR2 are DFQATT and SNEGSKA (reference sequence). The germline V and J ends were trimmed by 4 bases and 11 bases, with 11 bases remaining between them. This CDR3 is 10 amino acids long.

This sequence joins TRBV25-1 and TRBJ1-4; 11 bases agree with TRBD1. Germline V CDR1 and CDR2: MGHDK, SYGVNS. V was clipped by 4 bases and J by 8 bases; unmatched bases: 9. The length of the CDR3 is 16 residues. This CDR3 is CASSAGTGGMPEKLFF. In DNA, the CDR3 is TGTGCCAGCAGTGCAGGGACAGGGGGAATGCCGGAAAAACTGTTTTTT.

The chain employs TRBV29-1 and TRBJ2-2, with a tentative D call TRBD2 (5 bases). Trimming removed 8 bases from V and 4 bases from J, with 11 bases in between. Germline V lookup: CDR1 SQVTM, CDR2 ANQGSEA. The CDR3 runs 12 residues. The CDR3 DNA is TGCAGCTTGGTCGAGGGCACCGGGGAGCTGTTTTTT. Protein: CSLVEGTGELFF.

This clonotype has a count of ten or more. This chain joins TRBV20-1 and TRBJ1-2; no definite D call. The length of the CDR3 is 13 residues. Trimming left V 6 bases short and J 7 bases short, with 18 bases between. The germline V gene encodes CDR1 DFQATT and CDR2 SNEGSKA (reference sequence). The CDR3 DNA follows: TGCAGTGCGCGGACCAAGGCTAGGGTTGGCTACACCTTC. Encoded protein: CSARTKARVGYTF.

This CDR3 reads CASTGTGTISTDTQYF. For the CDR3, the DNA is TGTGCCAGCACCGGGACAGGGACGATAAGCACAGATACGCAGTATTTT. The gene calls are TRBV12-3 or TRBV12-4 and TRBJ2-3, with 9 bases identical to TRBD1. This CDR3 comprises 16 residues. Trimming at V came to 7 bases and at J to 0 bases, leaving 8 bases not matched to a gene.

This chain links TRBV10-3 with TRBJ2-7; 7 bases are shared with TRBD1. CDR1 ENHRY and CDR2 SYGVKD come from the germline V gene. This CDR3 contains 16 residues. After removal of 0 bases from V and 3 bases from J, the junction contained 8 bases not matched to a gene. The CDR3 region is CAISESTGREGYEQYF. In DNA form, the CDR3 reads TGTGCCATCAGTGAGTCGACAGGGCGCGAGGGCTACGAGCAGTACTTC.

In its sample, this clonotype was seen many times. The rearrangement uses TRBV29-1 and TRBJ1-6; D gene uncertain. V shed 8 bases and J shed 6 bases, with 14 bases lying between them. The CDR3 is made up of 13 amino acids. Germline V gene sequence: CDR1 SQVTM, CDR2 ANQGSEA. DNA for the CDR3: TGCAGCAGTTTAGGGAGCCTTAATTCACCCCTCCACTTT. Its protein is CSSLGSLNSPLHF.

CDR3 nucleotide sequence: TGTGCCATCAGTTTCTGGTCGAACACTGAAGCTTTCTTT. This gives the protein CAISFWSNTEAFF. The chain joins TRBV10-3 to TRBJ1-1; D is unresolved. CDR1 is ENHRY, CDR2 SYGVKD, per germline. The germline V and J ends were trimmed by 5 bases and 1 base, with 8 bases remaining between them. The CDR3 runs 13 residues.

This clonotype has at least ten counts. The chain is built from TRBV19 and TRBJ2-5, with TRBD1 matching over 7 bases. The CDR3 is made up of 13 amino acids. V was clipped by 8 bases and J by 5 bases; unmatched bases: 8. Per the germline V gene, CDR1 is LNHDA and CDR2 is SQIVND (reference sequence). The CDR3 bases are TGTGCCAGTGGGGACAGCCGAAGGGAGACCCAGTACTTC. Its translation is CASGDSRRETQYF.